These 13 T cell receptor beta chains were all obtained from the same sample, sequenced in a study of T cell responses to AZD1222 COVID-19 vaccine. Sequenced by immunoSEQ multiplex PCR; TCRdb stores in-frame clones only, minus some. The sample has over 75,000 clones; more than 80% are singletons. The material was peripheral blood, obtained on day 0 of AZD1222 vaccination. These receptors all stem from an adult in good health.

V and J are TRBV2 and TRBJ1-1, with D tentatively TRBD1 (6 bases). The germline V and J ends were trimmed by 6 bases and 8 bases, with 16 bases remaining between them. The CDR3 has 13 residues. The germline CDR1 and CDR2 sequences are SNHLY and FYNNEI. For the CDR3, the DNA is TGTGCCAGCAGATACGGACAGTCACAAGAAGCTTTCTTT. Its translation is CASRYGQSQEAFF.

This chain links TRBV18 with TRBJ2-7; D remains ambiguous. V lost 2 bases to trimming and J lost 2 bases, with 10 bases between them. CDR1 is KGHSH and CDR2 is LQKENI in the germline V gene. This CDR3 has 14 residues. DNA for the CDR3: TGTGCCAGCTCACCAGGTCGGAGCACCTACGAGCAGTACTTC. Its translation is CASSPGRSTYEQYF.

CDR3 bases: TGTGCCAGCAGCCGACCCGGGACTAGCGAAGAGACCCAGTACTTC. It codes for CASSRPGTSEETQYF. The chain is built from TRBV6-2 or TRBV6-3 and TRBJ2-5; 10 bases align to TRBD2. This CDR3 contains 15 residues. J lost 3 bases, V lost 6 bases, and 7 bases had no gene match. The germline V gene encodes CDR1 MNHEY and CDR2 SVGEGT.

This clone was seen a single time. V usage is TRBV2 and J usage is TRBJ2-7; 9 bases line up with TRBD1. Germline V lookup: CDR1 SNHLY, CDR2 FYNNEI. CDR3 length equals 14 residues. V was clipped by 4 bases and J by 3 bases; unmatched bases: 4. The CDR3 region is CASSGTGAVYEQYF. The CDR3 DNA is TGTGCCAGCAGTGGGACAGGGGCGGTCTACGAGCAGTACTTC.

V is TRBV15 and J is TRBJ2-6; TRBD1 or TRBD2 may be the D gene (5 bases each). The CDR3 length is 17 residues. Germline V gene sequence: CDR1 LNHNV, CDR2 YYDKDF (reference sequence). V gave up 4 bases and J gave up 4 bases, with 17 bases separating them. CDR3 loop: CATSTAGTGLGANVLTF. CDR3 coding DNA: TGTGCCACCAGCACCGCAGGGACCGGGCTCGGGGCCAACGTCCTGACTTTC.

This sequence joins TRBV7-2 and TRBJ1-1; weak D call: TRBD1 (6 bases). The CDR3 is 15 residues long. V was trimmed by 8 bases and J by 1 base, leaving 17 bases between them. Per germline, CDR1 SGHTA and CDR2 FQGNSA. This CDR3 is CASSGQSSANTEAFF. The CDR3 DNA sequence: TGTGCCAGCTCCGGACAGTCGTCGGCGAACACTGAAGCTTTCTTT. Full variable domain (rest looked up from reference TRBV7-2 and TRBJ1-1): GAGVSQSPSNKVTEKGKDVELRCDPISGHTALYWYRQSLGQGLEFLIYFQGNSAPDKSGLPSDRFSAERTGGSVSTLTIQRTQQEDSAVYLCASSGQSSANTEAFFGQGTRLTVV.

The chain links TRBV5-1 to TRBJ1-1; no reliable D call. The CDR3 runs 14 residues. The germline V gene encodes CDR1 SGHRS and CDR2 YFSETQ. With 4 bases removed from V and 1 base from J, the gap between germline ends came to 11 bases. The CDR3: CASSELSRNTEAFF. The DNA of the CDR3 is TGCGCCAGCAGCGAGCTAAGCAGGAACACTGAAGCTTTCTTT.

The chain recombines TRBV7-9 with TRBJ2-3; 9 bases are shared with TRBD2. The germline CDR1 and CDR2 sequences are SEHNR and FQNEAQ (reference sequence). The CDR3 covers 15 residues. V lost 4 bases to trimming and J lost 3 bases; unmatched junction nucleotides: 5. The CDR3 here is CASSSIAGVTDTQYF. For the CDR3, the DNA is TGTGCCAGCAGCTCTATAGCGGGAGTTACAGATACGCAGTATTTT.

V usage is TRBV27 and J usage is TRBJ2-7, with no clear D. The CDR3 has 13 residues. Looked up from germline, CDR1 is MNHEY and CDR2 is SMNVEV (reference sequence). V lost 7 bases, J lost 4 bases, and 14 bases lay in between. CDR3 loop: CASTHSVGYEQYF. The CDR3 coding sequence is TGTGCCAGCACTCACTCTGTCGGGTACGAGCAGTACTTC.

V is TRBV28 and J is TRBJ2-2; unclear D gene. The germline V gene encodes CDR1 MDHEN and CDR2 SYDVKM. This CDR3 has 13 residues. Trimming left V 8 bases short and J 1 base short, with 8 bases between. The CDR3 here is CASYSLNTGELFF. The CDR3 nucleotides read TGTGCCAGCTATTCTCTGAACACCGGGGAGCTGTTTTTT.

This chain uses TRBV28 with TRBJ2-7; D perhaps matches TRBD2 (6 bases). Germline CDR1 is MDHEN and CDR2 is SYDVKM. There are 14 residues in the CDR3. The ends were cut back, 4 bases at V and 6 bases at J, with 16 bases in the middle. DNA of the CDR3: TGTGCCAGCAGTTCGTCCGGGGGAATTGGCGAGCAGTACTTC. Its translation: CASSSSGGIGEQYF.

This clone was recorded only once. The chain links TRBV11-2 to TRBJ1-1; weak D call: TRBD1 (6 bases). V was trimmed by 3 bases and J by 7 bases, leaving 9 bases between them. Germline CDR1 SGHAT, CDR2 FQNNGV. The CDR3 length is 12 residues. The CDR3 is CASSFQGIEAFF. CDR3 in DNA: TGTGCCAGCAGCTTTCAGGGGATTGAAGCTTTCTTT.

The chain has TRBV19 and TRBJ2-1; D is perhaps TRBD2 (5 bases). CDR3 length: 14 residues. Trimming cost V 7 bases and J 3 bases, with 13 bases left between them. Germline V gives CDR1 LNHDA, CDR2 SQIVND (reference sequence). The CDR3 DNA reads TGTGCCAGTAAGGACGGAGGTGTCTACAATGAGCAGTTCTTC. Translating gives CASKDGGVYNEQFF. Full variable domain (missing parts from reference TRBV19 and TRBJ2-1): DGGITQSPKYLFRKEGQNVTLSCEQNLNHDAMYWYRQDPGQGLRLIYYSQIVNDFQKGDIAEGYSVSREKKESFPLTVTSAQKNPTAFYLCASKDGGVYNEQFFGPGTRLTVL.